Presented here are 10 T cell receptor beta chains from one specimen sequenced in a study of molecular identifiers for immune sequencing clone quantification. TCRdb itself ran the PCR reads through MiXCR, one entry per CDR3 protein. The table records about half a million distinct CDR3 sequences, approximately 25% of them present only once. Sequencing input: naive CD8+ T cells from blood, with Jurkat cell RNA spiked in. Indicated subset: FACS-sorted CD8+CD4-CCR7+CD45RA+ naive T cells. The receptor set was obtained from a human donor in good health. Some libraries in this study had Jurkat cell RNA spiked in.

The rearrangement links TRBV20-1 to TRBJ2-5; 7 bases align to TRBD2. This CDR3 contains 13 residues. V shed 5 bases and J 4 bases; nucleotides not matched to a gene: 7. The germline V gene has CDR1 DFQATT and CDR2 SNEGSKA (reference sequence). CDR3 coding DNA: TGCAGTGCTGACCGGTGGGAGGGAGAGACCCAGTACTTC. As protein: CSADRWEGETQYF.

As for this clonotype: Here the CDR3 omits its conserved ending phenylalanine or tryptophan, so a read error is the likely source. The rearrangement links TRBV30 to TRBJ2-3; weak D call: TRBD1 (6 bases). The V end lost 3 bases, the J end lost 0 bases, and 25 bases lay between the germline ends. Germline V lookup: CDR1 GTSNPN, CDR2 SVGIG (reference sequence). This CDR3 region has 19 residues. CDR3 nucleotides: TGTGCCTGGAGCTCAGAGACAGGACCGCCTCATTCTAGCACAGATACGCAGTATATT. Protein: CAWSSETGPPHSSTDTQYI.

This clonotype was recorded only once. The chain is built from TRBV12-3 or TRBV12-4 and TRBJ1-4; 10 bases match TRBD1. The J segment lost 8 bases and the V segment lost 8 bases, leaving 8 bases of the junction unmatched. The CDR3 spans 14 residues. The CDR3 sequence is CASGLDRGQEKLFF. The CDR3 bases are TGTGCCAGCGGTCTTGACAGGGGGCAGGAAAAACTGTTTTTT.

With regard to this clonotype: This may arise from a read error, as a much more abundant clone is one base away. The chain has TRBV12-3 or TRBV12-4 and TRBJ2-5; weak D call: TRBD2 (5 bases). CDR3 length: 13 residues. CDR3 sequence reads: CASSPGNQGTQYF. DNA of the CDR3: TGTGCCAGCAGTCCCGGGAACCAAGGGACCCAGTACTTC.

To note about this clonotype: A much larger clone is a single base away; this may be a read error. V is TRBV28 and J is TRBJ2-7; D is uncertain. Trimming took off 5 bases at V and 2 bases at J, with 13 bases between the two ends. Per the germline V gene, CDR1 is MDHEN and CDR2 is SYDVKM. The CDR3 is 14 amino acids. In DNA form, the CDR3 reads TGTGCCAGCAGTCCCGTGATAGGAGCCTACGAGCAGTACTTC. As protein: CASSPVIGAYEQYF.

This rearrangement joins TRBV9 to TRBJ2-7; 7 bases are shared with TRBD1. The CDR3 has 15 residues. Germline assignment: CDR1 SGDLS and CDR2 YYNGEE. Trimming took 4 bases from V and 5 from J; bases not matched to a gene: 12. Written as DNA, the CDR3 is TGTGCCAGCAGCCCCTCCGGTGAAGGGGGCCACGAGCAGTACTTC. It encodes CASSPSGEGGHEQYF.

The chain carries TRBV20-1 and TRBJ2-2, with D possibly TRBD2 on 5 matching bases. V shed 0 bases and J shed 5 bases, with 13 bases lying between them. This CDR3 comprises 15 residues. Germline lookup yields CDR1 DFQATT and CDR2 SNEGSKA (reference sequence). CDR3 protein: CSARDYRGRTGELFF. As DNA, the CDR3 is TGCAGTGCTAGAGATTACCGGGGTCGAACCGGGGAGCTGTTTTTT.

This clonotype was observed many times. The J gene is TRBJ2-7, the V gene TRBV6-5; 7 nucleotides agree with TRBD2. V was clipped by 6 bases and J by 5 bases; unmatched bases: 4. CDR1 and CDR2 (germline): MNHEY, SVGAGI. CDR3 length: 12 residues. The CDR3 spells CASSGGYHEQYF. CDR3 DNA: TGTGCCAGCAGCGGGGGGTACCACGAGCAGTACTTC.

Of note for this clonotype: A much larger clone is a single base away; this may be a read error. The chain uses TRBV4-1 and TRBJ2-5, with D possibly TRBD1 on 6 matching bases. The CDR3 length is 15 residues. The germline CDR1 and CDR2 sequences are MGHRA and YSYEKL. With 6 bases removed from V and 2 bases from J, the gap between germline ends came to 16 bases. The CDR3 sequence: CASRHSDRRQETQYF. Written as DNA, the CDR3 is TGCGCCAGCAGGCACAGTGACAGGCGACAAGAGACCCAGTACTTC.

This clonotype was seen more than once but under ten times. The chain couples TRBV27 to TRBJ2-7; D tentatively fits TRBD1 or TRBD2 (7 bases each). Germline V CDR1 and CDR2: MNHEY, SMNVEV (reference sequence). This CDR3 has 18 residues. V lost 2 bases to trimming and J lost 6 bases, with 26 bases between them. The chain's CDR3 is CASSLGPGMAGGVSEQYF. The CDR3 nucleotides read TGTGCCAGCAGTTTAGGCCCGGGAATGGCAGGGGGGGTCTCCGAGCAGTACTTC.